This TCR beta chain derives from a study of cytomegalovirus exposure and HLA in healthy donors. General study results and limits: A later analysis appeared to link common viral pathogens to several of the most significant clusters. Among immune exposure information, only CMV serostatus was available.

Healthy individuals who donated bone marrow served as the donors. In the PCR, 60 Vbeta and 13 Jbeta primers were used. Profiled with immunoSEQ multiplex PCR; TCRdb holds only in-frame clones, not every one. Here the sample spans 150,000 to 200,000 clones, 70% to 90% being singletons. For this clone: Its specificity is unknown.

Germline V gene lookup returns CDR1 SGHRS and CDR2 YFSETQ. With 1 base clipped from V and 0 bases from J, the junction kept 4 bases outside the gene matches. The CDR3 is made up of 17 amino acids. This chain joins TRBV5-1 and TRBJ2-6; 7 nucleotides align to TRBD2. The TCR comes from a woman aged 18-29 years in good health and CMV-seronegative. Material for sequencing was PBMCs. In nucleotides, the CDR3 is TGCGCCAGCAGCTTGTATGGGGGGGGCTCTGGGGCCAACGTCCTGACTTTC. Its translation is CASSLYGGGSGANVLTF.